This entry describes one T cell receptor beta chain. This sample was included in a study of blood T cell repertoires in COVID-19. Across the whole study: Nucleic acid was either cDNA or gDNA, and it came from T cells, B-cell-depleted T cells, or PBMCs.

Original data processing: Amplified reference gene primers provided the basis for estimating nucleated cell counts. Sequenced by immunoSEQ multiplex PCR; TCRdb stores in-frame clones only, minus some. V and J calls and clone size follow that table, whereas D and trimming were derived from the DNA. The sample has fewer than 250,000 clones; about 87% are singletons. This sequence originates from a man between 65 and 80 years old with acute or convalescent COVID-19. Specimen: peripheral blood.

The DNA of the CDR3 is TGTGCCAGCAGCCTGGGGGGTTATGAGAACGAGCAGTACTTC. Encoded protein: CASSLGGYENEQYF. This chain connects TRBV7-2 to TRBJ2-7; a possible D gene is TRBD2 (6 bases). Germline loops: CDR1 SGHTA, CDR2 FQGNSA. Trimming removed 5 bases at V and 5 bases at J, with 16 bases between. CDR3 length equals 14 residues.